This T cell receptor beta chain was identified in a study of Ad26.COV2.S vaccination and SARS-CoV-2 variants. Overall study results and limits: Those who received vaccine or placebo ended up with similar non-spike TCR breadth. The TCR-based breadth and depth measures might underestimate overall T cell responses.

As regards this clone: Its antigen is undetermined.

Per the germline V gene, CDR1 is KGHDR and CDR2 is SFDVKD. This CDR3 region has 12 residues. The V gene lost 7 bases and the J gene lost 2 bases, with 8 bases spanning the gap. Method: immunoSEQ multiplex PCR; TCRdb's copy keeps in-frame clones and lacks some. The sample yields approximately 340,000 clones, about 90% seen once. This sequence was found in a human donor who had recovered from COVID-19. The chain uses TRBV24-1 and TRBJ2-7, with a tentative D call TRBD1 (6 bases). Sequenced material: peripheral blood, taken after recovery from COVID-19. The DNA for the CDR3 is TGTGCCACCAGGGGGGACACCTACGAGCAGTACTTC. Its translation is CATRGDTYEQYF.